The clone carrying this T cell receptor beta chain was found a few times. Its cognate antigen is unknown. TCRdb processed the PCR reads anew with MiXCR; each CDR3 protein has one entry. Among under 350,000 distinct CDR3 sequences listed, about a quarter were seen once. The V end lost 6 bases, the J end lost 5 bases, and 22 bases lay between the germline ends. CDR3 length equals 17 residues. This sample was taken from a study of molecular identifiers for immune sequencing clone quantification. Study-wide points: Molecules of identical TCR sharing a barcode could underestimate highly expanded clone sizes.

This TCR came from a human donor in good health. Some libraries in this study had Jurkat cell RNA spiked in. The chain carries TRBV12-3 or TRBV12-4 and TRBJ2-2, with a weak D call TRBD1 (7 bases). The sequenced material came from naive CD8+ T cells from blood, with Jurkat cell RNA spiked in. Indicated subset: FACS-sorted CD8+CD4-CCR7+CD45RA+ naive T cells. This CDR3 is CASSPRGSGARTGELFF. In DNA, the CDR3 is TGTGCCAGCAGCCCCAGGGGGTCGGGGGCGCGTACCGGGGAGCTGTTTTTT.